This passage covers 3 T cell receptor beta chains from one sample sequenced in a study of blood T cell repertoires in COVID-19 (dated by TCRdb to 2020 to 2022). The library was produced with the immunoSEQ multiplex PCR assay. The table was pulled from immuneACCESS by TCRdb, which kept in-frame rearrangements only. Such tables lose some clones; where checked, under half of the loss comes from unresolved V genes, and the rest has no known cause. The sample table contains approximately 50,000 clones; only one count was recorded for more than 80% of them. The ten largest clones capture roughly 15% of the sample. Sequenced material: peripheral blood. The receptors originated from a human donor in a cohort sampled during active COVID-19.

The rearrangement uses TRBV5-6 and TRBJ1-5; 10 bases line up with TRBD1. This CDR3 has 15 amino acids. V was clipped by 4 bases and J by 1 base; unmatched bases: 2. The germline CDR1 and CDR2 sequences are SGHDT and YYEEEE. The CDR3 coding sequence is TGTGCCAGCAGCGGGGACAGGGGAAGCAATCAGCCCCAGCATTTT. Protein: CASSGDRGSNQPQHF.

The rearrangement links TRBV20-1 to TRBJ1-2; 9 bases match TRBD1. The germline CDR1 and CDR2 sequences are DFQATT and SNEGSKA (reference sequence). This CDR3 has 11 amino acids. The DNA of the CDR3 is TGCAGGGGGGACAGGGACTATGGCTACACCTTC. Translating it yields CRGDRDYGYTF.

In DNA form, the CDR3 reads TGTGCCAGTATCTCCGGGACTAGCGGCTACAATGAGCAGTTCTTC. Protein sequence: CASISGTSGYNEQFF. J is TRBJ2-1 and V is TRBV19, with 11 nucleotides matching TRBD2. V gave up 7 bases and J gave up 3 bases; unmatched junction bases: 5. The CDR3 loop spans 15 amino acids. The germline V gene has CDR1 LNHDA and CDR2 SQIVND (reference sequence). Together with reference TRBV19 and TRBJ2-1, the CDR3 gives the full variable domain: DGGITQSPKYLFRKEGQNVTLSCEQNLNHDAMYWYRQDPGQGLRLIYYSQIVNDFQKGDIAEGYSVSREKKESFPLTVTSAQKNPTAFYLCASISGTSGYNEQFFGPGTRLTVL.